The 14 T cell receptor beta chains presented below share a single source sample, sequenced in a study of T cell responses to AZD1222 COVID-19 vaccine. Libraries were prepared by immunoSEQ multiplex PCR; TCRdb keeps only in-frame clonotypes and omits some of them. This sample has some 31,000 clones; 75% to 85% occur once, and the top ten carry 3.5% to 5.5%. This material consisted of peripheral blood, taken 28 days after the second AZD1222 dose. Receptors were obtained from an adult who received the AZD1222 COVID-19 vaccine.

This chain links TRBV12-3 or TRBV12-4 with TRBJ2-7; D remains unclear. This CDR3 has 13 residues. Trimming removed 3 bases at V and 3 bases at J, with 9 bases between. The CDR3 sequence: CASSFRSRYEQYF. The DNA of the CDR3 is TGTGCCAGCAGTTTTAGGTCTCGCTACGAGCAGTACTTC.

This clone occurred a few times. The chain carries TRBV27 and TRBJ1-2; 7 bases agree with TRBD1. This CDR3 spans 14 amino acids. The V segment lost 4 bases and the J segment 9 bases; nucleotides outside the gene matches: 11. Germline CDR1 is MNHEY and CDR2 is SMNVEV (reference sequence). The CDR3 DNA follows: TGTGCCAGCAGTTCGGACAGGCTAGGTTTGCGCTACACCTTC. Its protein product is CASSSDRLGLRYTF.

The J gene is TRBJ2-5, the V gene TRBV20-1; possibly TRBD2 for D (6 bases). Trimming left V 6 bases short and J 4 bases short, with 9 bases between. CDR1 and CDR2 from the germline V gene are DFQATT and SNEGSKA (reference sequence). The CDR3 spans 11 residues. CDR3 DNA: TGCAGTGCGAGACTAGGAGAGACCCAGTACTTC. It encodes CSARLGETQYF.

This clone came up a few times. The chain has TRBV4-1 and TRBJ2-3; D is unclear. V gave up 4 bases and J gave up 0 bases, with 8 bases separating them. CDR3 length: 14 residues. Germline CDR1 and CDR2: MGHRA and YSYEKL. The CDR3 reads CASSRTFSTDTQYF. In DNA, the CDR3 is TGCGCCAGCAGCCGGACGTTTAGCACAGATACGCAGTATTTT.

The chain joins TRBV11-2 to TRBJ2-7, with a tentative D call TRBD1 (6 bases). This CDR3 has 15 amino acids. Germline V gene sequence: CDR1 SGHAT, CDR2 FQNNGV. The V end lost 7 bases, the J end lost 7 bases, and 23 bases lay between the germline ends. The CDR3 DNA follows: TGTGCCAGCAAGAGACCGCGAACAGGGTACGGAGAGCAGTACTTC. Its translation: CASKRPRTGYGEQYF.

This clone was counted once. V is TRBV28 and J is TRBJ1-1, with 9 positions matching TRBD1. This CDR3 is 14 amino acids long. After removal of 6 bases from V and 5 bases from J, the junction contained 7 bases not matched to a gene. In germline, CDR1 is MDHEN, CDR2 SYDVKM. CDR3 protein: CASSSGQGWTEAFF. The CDR3 DNA reads as TGTGCCAGCAGCTCGGGACAGGGCTGGACTGAAGCTTTCTTT.

The chain links TRBV5-4 to TRBJ2-5, with 13 bases lining up with TRBD2. This CDR3 comprises 15 residues. CDR1 SGHNT and CDR2 YYREEE come from the germline V gene (reference sequence). After removal of 4 bases from V and 2 bases from J, the junction contained 2 bases not matched to a gene. The CDR3 bases are TGTGCCAGCAGCATGACTAGCGGGGGGCAAGAGACCCAGTACTTC. Translating it yields CASSMTSGGQETQYF.

V usage is TRBV27 and J usage is TRBJ1-1, with 8 nucleotides matching TRBD1. CDR1 MNHEY and CDR2 SMNVEV come from the germline V gene (reference sequence). Trimming took 3 bases from V and 0 from J; bases not matched to a gene: 3. The CDR3 has 15 residues. CDR3 nucleotides: TGTGCCAGCAGTTTCCGACAGGGGATGAACACTGAAGCTTTCTTT. Amino acids: CASSFRQGMNTEAFF.

This clone was counted between two and nine times. The rearrangement links TRBV24-1 to TRBJ2-5, with unresolved D. The CDR3 spans 17 residues. Germline V gives CDR1 KGHDR, CDR2 SFDVKD. Deletions cut 4 bases from V and 5 bases from J, with 22 bases between. CDR3 nucleotides: TGTGCCACCAGTGACTCCCCGACCCCGGGCCTCGGGGAGACCCAGTACTTC. It yields the protein CATSDSPTPGLGETQYF.

This chain uses TRBV5-5 with TRBJ1-3; no reliable D call. CDR1 and CDR2 from the germline V gene are SGHKS and YYEKEE (reference sequence). V was trimmed by 5 bases and J by 0 bases, leaving 9 bases between them. The CDR3 is 14 amino acids. In DNA form, the CDR3 reads TGTGCCAGCAGGCGACTTCTCTCTGGAAACACCATATATTTT. It translates to CASRRLLSGNTIYF.

By share, this clone counts as medium-sized. The chain recombines TRBV2 with TRBJ2-3; TRBD2 agrees at 14 bases. The CDR3 extends over 18 amino acids. V was pared by 6 bases and J by 1 base, with 9 bases of the junction left unmatched. CDR1 is SNHLY and CDR2 is FYNNEI in the germline V gene. The CDR3 here is CASRGRLAGGRGTDTQYF. As DNA, the CDR3 is TGTGCCAGCAGAGGTCGACTAGCGGGGGGGCGGGGCACAGATACGCAGTATTTT.

The J gene is TRBJ2-1, the V gene TRBV5-3; 7 bases agree with TRBD2. TRBV5-3 falls under the ORF class, with uncertain function. The CDR3 is 17 amino acids. J was trimmed by 0 bases and V by 4 bases; bases with no gene match: 10. The CDR3 region is CARSPLWGGSSYNEQFF. The DNA for the CDR3 is TGTGCCAGAAGCCCCCTTTGGGGCGGGAGCTCCTACAATGAGCAGTTCTTC.

The J gene is TRBJ1-2, the V gene TRBV12-3 or TRBV12-4; D may be TRBD1 (6 bases). The CDR3 extends over 12 amino acids. Trimming stripped 2 bases from V and 13 bases from J, with 14 bases between. CDR3 nucleotide sequence: TGTGCCAGCAGTTTAATACAGGGAAAGGGCACCTTC. This codes for CASSLIQGKGTF.

The V and J genes are TRBV5-6 and TRBJ1-2, with D perhaps TRBD1 (5 bases). This CDR3 is 13 amino acids long. Looked up from germline, CDR1 is SGHDT and CDR2 is YYEEEE. V was clipped by 3 bases and J by 6 bases, with 12 bases between them. CDR3 protein: CASSYRRGNGYTF. The CDR3 DNA reads TGTGCCAGCAGCTATCGCCGGGGGAATGGCTACACCTTC.